This TCR beta chain was identified during a study of CD8 T cells in ankylosing spondylitis. Study-wide points: Clones tied to disease were said to be significantly enriched in matched ankylosing spondylitis synovial fluid. It appeared that ankylosing spondylitis blood was characterized by a TCR beta motif of about 8 highly homologous variants. Clones linked to the disease showed a CD8+ phenotype. They occurred at relatively low frequencies in peripheral blood.

In its sample, this clonotype was seen a few times. As yet, its antigen is unknown. Germline and junction disagree at one end, which may indicate a read error. The CDR3 runs 20 residues. The germline V gene encodes CDR1 SQVTM and CDR2 ANQGSEA. Molecular-barcoded quantitative 5'-RACE produced these TCR beta libraries. TCRdb called the 5' RACE reads again in MiXCR, with one record for every CDR3 protein. Altogether roughly 440,000 distinct CDR3 sequences are present, roughly 15% being singletons, with the ten largest covering 1%. The material sequenced was blood, either unsorted or a sorted T cell fraction (not recorded which). The V call is TRBV29-1, the J call TRBJ2-3; maybe TRBD1 (5 bases). This TCR was recovered from a male donor with ankylosing spondylitis. CDR3 protein: CSVEGAQKTSTQKNTDTQYF. DNA for the CDR3: TGCAGCGTGGAAGGGGCCCAGAAAACTTCAACCCAAAAAAACACAGATACGCAGTATTTT.